The present TCR beta chain was sequenced within a study of T cell responses to AZD1222 COVID-19 vaccine. Pooling of second doses given at about 4 or about 12 weeks was done. Some clones are missing from TCRdb's copy, which holds only in-frame ones; the method was immunoSEQ multiplex PCR. The sample has 85,000 to 90,000 clones, roughly 91% seen once; the top ten hold 5%. Germline V gene lookup returns CDR1 SGHTS and CDR2 YDEGEE. The V end was cut by 6 bases, the J end by 2 bases, with 8 bases between. The length of the CDR3 is 12 residues. The chain joins TRBV5-8 to TRBJ2-5; D is unresolved. Here the sequenced sample was peripheral blood, taken 28 days after the second AZD1222 dose. This TCR came from an adult who received the AZD1222 COVID-19 vaccine. CDR3 region: CASNPRQETQYF. The CDR3 nucleotides are TGTGCCAGCAACCCGCGACAAGAGACCCAGTACTTC.